A single sample is the source of the 7 T cell receptor beta chains below, sequenced in a study of cytomegalovirus exposure and HLA in healthy donors. In the PCR, 60 Vbeta and 13 Jbeta primers were used. The table came from immunoSEQ multiplex PCR; TCRdb's copy has only in-frame clones and leaves some out. The top ten clones hold 10% of a sample with fewer than 110,000 clones, roughly three quarters of them seen once. The specimen was PBMCs. The receptors shown here come from a woman younger than 35 in good health and CMV-seropositive.

The chain uses TRBV10-2 and TRBJ2-7, with D perhaps TRBD2 (6 bases). The V end lost 6 bases, the J end lost 2 bases, and 17 bases lay between the germline ends. This CDR3 is built from 15 residues. Germline-derived CDR1 and CDR2 are WSHSY and SAAADI. The CDR3 loop is CASRLSAGSTYEQYF. The CDR3 bases are TGCGCCAGCAGGTTGTCAGCGGGCTCGACCTACGAGCAGTACTTC.

The chain has TRBV6-6 and TRBJ1-4; no clear D gene. The CDR3 extends over 13 amino acids. V was cut by 10 bases and J by 4 bases, with 13 bases left in between. Germline V lookup: CDR1 MNHNY, CDR2 SVGAGI (reference sequence). In DNA form, the CDR3 reads TGTGCCATTAAGAGGTTCATTAATGAAAAACTGTTTTTT. This encodes CAIKRFINEKLFF.

The rearrangement uses TRBV6-5 and TRBJ2-5; a possible D gene is TRBD1 (5 bases). Germline CDR1 reads MNHEY; CDR2 reads SVGAGI. Trimming stripped 6 bases from V and 3 bases from J, with 11 bases between. CDR3 size: 13 residues. The CDR3 DNA reads as TGTGCCAGCAGCAGGGTAGGAAAAGAGACCCAGTACTTC. Its protein product is CASSRVGKETQYF.

This chain's CDR3 is CASSIIGQRLNQPQHF. The CDR3 nucleotides are TGTGCCAGTAGTATAATAGGACAGAGGCTCAATCAGCCCCAGCATTTT. The V and J genes are TRBV19 and TRBJ1-5; maybe TRBD1 (6 bases). The CDR3 has 16 residues. V dropped 2 bases and J dropped 3 bases, with 14 bases sitting between them. From germline, CDR1 is LNHDA and CDR2 SQIVND (reference sequence).

The V gene is TRBV5-6, the J gene TRBJ2-2; the D is unclear. CDR3 length: 12 amino acids. V was clipped by 4 bases and J by 1 base, with 2 bases between them. Per the germline V gene, CDR1 is SGHDT and CDR2 is YYEEEE. CDR3 region: CASSQNTGELFF. The CDR3 DNA reads TGTGCCAGCAGCCAGAACACCGGGGAGCTGTTTTTT. Filled out from reference TRBV5-6 and TRBJ2-2, the complete variable domain reads DAGVTQSPTHLIKTRGQQVTLRCSPKSGHDTVSWYQQALGQGPQFIFQYYEEEERQRGNFPDRFSGHQFPNYSSELNVNALLLGDSALYLCASSQNTGELFFGEGSRLTVL.

The rearrangement joins TRBV7-6 to TRBJ2-1; 9 bases map to TRBD2. Germline CDR1 reads SGHVS; CDR2 reads FNYEAQ. This CDR3 comprises 18 residues. With V trimmed by 0 bases and J by 8 bases, 14 bases remained unmatched. The CDR3: CASSLAYGGGAVFYEQFF. In DNA form, the CDR3 reads TGTGCCAGCAGCTTAGCGTACGGCGGGGGGGCCGTTTTTTATGAGCAGTTCTTC. The whole variable domain, filled in from reference TRBV7-6 and TRBJ2-1, reads GAGVSQSPRYKVTKRGQDVALRCDPISGHVSLYWYRQALGQGPEFLTYFNYEAQQDKSGLPNDRFSAERPEGSISTLTIQRTEQRDSAMYRCASSLAYGGGAVFYEQFFGPGTRLTVL.

V and J are TRBV29-1 and TRBJ2-7, with a weak D call TRBD1 (5 bases). CDR3 size: 14 residues. V lost 1 base and J lost 2, with 12 bases in between. The germline V gene encodes CDR1 SQVTM and CDR2 ANQGSEA. This CDR3 is CSVEAPGQTYEQYF. The CDR3 DNA sequence: TGCAGCGTTGAAGCCCCAGGGCAAACCTACGAGCAGTACTTC.